This is a list of T cell receptor beta chains from one sample in a study of blood T cell repertoires in COVID-19. Sequencing was performed with immunoSEQ multiplex PCR; in TCRdb, only in-frame clones are kept and a portion is missing. The table shows about 250,000 clones, with about nine tenths occurring only once. Specimen: PBMCs or T cells enriched from blood (not recorded which). The source is a middle-aged man who had recovered from COVID-19. The CDR3 runs from the conserved cysteine through the conserved F or W. Each record gives: clone size, D gene, J gene, V gene, CDR3 protein, CDR3 DNA. The D gene is left open where the match is weak. Size tells how often a clone was seen (once, few, many) or the class of an expanded clone, and some rows leave it out.

abundance: .
d_gene: TRBD1
j_gene: TRBJ2-7
v_gene: TRBV7-9
CDR3aa: CASSYRGSYEQYF
CDR3nt: TGTGCCAGCAGTTACAGGGGGTCCTACGAGCAGTACTTC

abundance: .
d_gene: .
j_gene: TRBJ1-5
v_gene: TRBV19
CDR3aa: CATTPSGANQPQHF
CDR3nt: TGTGCCACCACTCCATCAGGGGCCAATCAGCCCCAGCATTTT

abundance: .
d_gene: TRBD1
j_gene: TRBJ1-5
v_gene: TRBV28
CDR3aa: CASRLSGGYQPQHF
CDR3nt: TGTGCCAGCAGATTGTCAGGGGGCTATCAGCCCCAGCATTTT

abundance: many
d_gene: .
j_gene: TRBJ2-3
v_gene: TRBV6-4
CDR3aa: CASSEGQPTDTQYF
CDR3nt: TGTGCCAGCAGTGAAGGACAGCCCACAGATACGCAGTATTTT

abundance: .
d_gene: .
j_gene: TRBJ1-3
v_gene: TRBV28
CDR3aa: CAIERRGGNTIYF
CDR3nt: TGTGCCATCGAAAGACGGGGAGGAAACACCATATATTTT

abundance: .
d_gene: TRBD1
j_gene: TRBJ1-2
v_gene: TRBV27
CDR3aa: CASSRGQDGYTF
CDR3nt: TGTGCCAGCAGTCGTGGACAGGACGGCTACACCTTC

abundance: .
d_gene: TRBD1
j_gene: TRBJ2-7
v_gene: TRBV30
CDR3aa: CAWSNRGPYEQYF
CDR3nt: TGTGCCTGGAGCAATAGGGGGCCCTACGAGCAGTACTTC

abundance: .
d_gene: .
j_gene: TRBJ1-6
v_gene: TRBV24-1
CDR3aa: CAARRPGDNSPLHF
CDR3nt: TGTGCCGCACGACGCCCAGGTGATAATTCACCCCTCCACTTT

abundance: .
d_gene: TRBD2
j_gene: TRBJ2-1
v_gene: TRBV28
CDR3aa: CASSFRDRGLAGGIHEQFF
CDR3nt: TGTGCCAGCAGTTTCCGGGACAGGGGACTAGCGGGAGGCATCCATGAGCAGTTCTTC

abundance: .
d_gene: TRBD2
j_gene: TRBJ2-3
v_gene: TRBV9
CDR3aa: CASSGTSGYTDTQYF
CDR3nt: TGTGCCAGCAGCGGGACTAGCGGGTACACAGATACGCAGTATTTT

abundance: .
d_gene: TRBD1
j_gene: TRBJ2-5
v_gene: TRBV5-5
CDR3aa: CASSTRQGTETQYF
CDR3nt: TGTGCCAGCAGCACCCGACAGGGGACGGAGACCCAGTACTTC

abundance: .
d_gene: TRBD1
j_gene: TRBJ1-5
v_gene: TRBV6-5
CDR3aa: CASSPRGFNQPQHF
CDR3nt: TGTGCCAGCAGCCCCAGGGGGTTCAATCAGCCCCAGCATTTT

abundance: .
d_gene: .
j_gene: TRBJ1-5
v_gene: TRBV7-9
CDR3aa: CASSLGGWEPQHF
CDR3nt: TGTGCCAGCAGCTTAGGGGGCTGGGAGCCCCAGCATTTT

abundance: .
d_gene: .
j_gene: TRBJ1-2
v_gene: TRBV12-3/TRBV12-4
CDR3aa: CASSLDQGWGYTF
CDR3nt: TGTGCCAGCAGTTTAGATCAGGGCTGGGGCTACACCTTC

abundance: .
d_gene: .
j_gene: TRBJ2-7
v_gene: TRBV9
CDR3aa: CASSVGGERFPYEQYF
CDR3nt: TGTGCCAGCAGCGTAGGAGGTGAAAGGTTCCCCTACGAGCAGTACTTC

abundance: .
d_gene: TRBD1
j_gene: TRBJ1-4
v_gene: TRBV5-8
CDR3aa: CASSLSGRGSEKLFF
CDR3nt: TGTGCCAGCAGCTTGTCGGGCAGGGGGAGTGAAAAACTGTTTTTT

abundance: few
d_gene: .
j_gene: TRBJ2-2
v_gene: TRBV21-1
CDR3aa: CASSKGTGRGELFF
CDR3nt: TGTGCCAGCAGCAAGGGGACAGGGAGAGGGGAGCTGTTTTTT

abundance: few
d_gene: TRBD1
j_gene: TRBJ2-7
v_gene: TRBV7-2
CDR3aa: CASSSQGAQEQYF
CDR3nt: TGTGCCAGCAGCTCACAGGGGGCTCAGGAGCAGTACTTC

abundance: .
d_gene: .
j_gene: TRBJ1-1
v_gene: TRBV4-1
CDR3aa: CASSQAGTVTEAFF
CDR3nt: TGCGCCAGCAGCCAAGCGGGAACAGTCACTGAAGCTTTCTTT

abundance: .
d_gene: TRBD1
j_gene: TRBJ1-6
v_gene: TRBV28
CDR3aa: CASSRGQEVSPLHF
CDR3nt: TGTGCCAGCAGCCGCGGACAGGAAGTTTCACCCCTCCACTTT

abundance: .
d_gene: .
j_gene: TRBJ1-1
v_gene: TRBV27
CDR3aa: CASRWGTGGNTEAFF
CDR3nt: TGTGCCAGCAGATGGGGAACGGGGGGAAACACTGAAGCTTTCTTT

abundance: .
d_gene: TRBD2
j_gene: TRBJ2-1
v_gene: TRBV3-1/TRBV3-2
CDR3aa: CASSQERAGAHEQFF
CDR3nt: TGTGCCAGCAGCCAAGAGCGAGCGGGAGCCCATGAGCAGTTCTTC

abundance: .
d_gene: .
j_gene: TRBJ1-5
v_gene: TRBV6-1
CDR3aa: CASSPTQGLQPQHF
CDR3nt: TGTGCCAGCAGTCCGACCCAGGGCCTTCAGCCCCAGCATTTT

abundance: .
d_gene: .
j_gene: TRBJ1-3
v_gene: TRBV5-1
CDR3aa: CASSLDGTNSGNTIYF
CDR3nt: TGCGCCAGCAGCTTGGACGGGACAAACTCTGGAAACACCATATATTTT

abundance: .
d_gene: TRBD1
j_gene: TRBJ2-3
v_gene: TRBV5-8
CDR3aa: CASSNAHGTGSADTQYF
CDR3nt: TGTGCCAGCAGCAATGCACACGGGACAGGGAGCGCAGATACGCAGTATTTT

abundance: .
d_gene: TRBD1
j_gene: TRBJ1-1
v_gene: TRBV29-1
CDR3aa: CSGMDRVQNTEAFF
CDR3nt: TGCAGCGGCATGGACAGGGTACAGAACACTGAAGCTTTCTTT

abundance: .
d_gene: .
j_gene: TRBJ2-3
v_gene: TRBV28
CDR3aa: CASSLFGSSTDTQYF
CDR3nt: TGTGCCAGCAGTTTATTTGGGAGTAGCACAGATACGCAGTATTTT

abundance: .
d_gene: .
j_gene: TRBJ1-4
v_gene: TRBV6-1
CDR3aa: CASSEARGLYEKLFF
CDR3nt: TGTGCCAGCAGTGAAGCCAGGGGCCTTTATGAAAAACTGTTTTTT

abundance: once
d_gene: TRBD2
j_gene: TRBJ2-3
v_gene: TRBV2
CDR3aa: CASSGGTSGNTDTQYF
CDR3nt: TGTGCCAGCAGTGGGGGGACTAGCGGAAACACAGATACGCAGTATTTT

abundance: .
d_gene: .
j_gene: TRBJ1-4
v_gene: TRBV28
CDR3aa: CASVQANEKLFF
CDR3nt: TGTGCCAGTGTGCAGGCTAATGAAAAACTGTTTTTT

abundance: .
d_gene: .
j_gene: TRBJ2-7
v_gene: TRBV2
CDR3aa: CASGREQYEQYF
CDR3nt: TGTGCCAGCGGGCGAGAACAGTACGAGCAGTACTTC

abundance: .
d_gene: .
j_gene: TRBJ1-1
v_gene: TRBV4-2
CDR3aa: CASSRETGEDTEAFF
CDR3nt: TGTGCCAGCAGCCGGGAGACGGGAGAGGACACTGAAGCTTTCTTT

abundance: .
d_gene: .
j_gene: TRBJ2-5
v_gene: TRBV6-5
CDR3aa: CASSRGPETQYF
CDR3nt: TGTGCCAGCAGCCGGGGTCCGGAGACCCAGTACTTC

abundance: .
d_gene: TRBD1
j_gene: TRBJ1-2
v_gene: TRBV12-3/TRBV12-4
CDR3aa: CASSLTGSYGYTF
CDR3nt: TGTGCCAGCAGTCTGACAGGGAGCTATGGCTACACCTTC

abundance: .
d_gene: TRBD1
j_gene: TRBJ1-2
v_gene: TRBV10-2
CDR3aa: CASKYAGGEYGYTF
CDR3nt: TGCGCCAGCAAATATGCAGGGGGCGAATATGGCTACACCTTC

abundance: .
d_gene: TRBD1
j_gene: TRBJ1-6
v_gene: TRBV4-3
CDR3aa: CASSQDFEGTGNSPLHF
CDR3nt: TGCGCCAGCAGCCAAGATTTCGAGGGGACAGGGAATTCACCCCTCCACTTT

abundance: .
d_gene: .
j_gene: TRBJ1-4
v_gene: TRBV28
CDR3aa: CASSLGERGINEKLFF
CDR3nt: TGTGCCAGCAGCTTAGGGGAGAGGGGGATTAATGAAAAACTGTTTTTT

abundance: many
d_gene: TRBD1
j_gene: TRBJ2-5
v_gene: TRBV11-1
CDR3aa: CASRTRGRETQYF
CDR3nt: TGTGCCAGCAGGACCAGGGGGCGAGAGACCCAGTACTTC

abundance: .
d_gene: TRBD2
j_gene: TRBJ2-7
v_gene: TRBV6-2/TRBV6-3
CDR3aa: CASSYELAGEIHEQYF
CDR3nt: TGTGCCAGCAGTTACGAACTAGCGGGGGAAATACACGAGCAGTACTTC

abundance: .
d_gene: TRBD1
j_gene: TRBJ1-1
v_gene: TRBV5-1
CDR3aa: CASASRQGRSGRTEAFF
CDR3nt: TGCGCCAGCGCCAGCCGACAGGGAAGAAGTGGACGCACTGAAGCTTTCTTT

abundance: .
d_gene: .
j_gene: TRBJ1-2
v_gene: TRBV4-2
CDR3aa: CASSQDRGKDYGYTF
CDR3nt: TGTGCCAGCAGCCAAGATAGGGGGAAGGACTATGGCTACACCTTC

abundance: .
d_gene: .
j_gene: TRBJ1-2
v_gene: TRBV3-1/TRBV3-2
CDR3aa: CASSQDSGVAGYTF
CDR3nt: TGTGCCAGCAGCCAAGATTCGGGGGTGGCTGGCTACACCTTC